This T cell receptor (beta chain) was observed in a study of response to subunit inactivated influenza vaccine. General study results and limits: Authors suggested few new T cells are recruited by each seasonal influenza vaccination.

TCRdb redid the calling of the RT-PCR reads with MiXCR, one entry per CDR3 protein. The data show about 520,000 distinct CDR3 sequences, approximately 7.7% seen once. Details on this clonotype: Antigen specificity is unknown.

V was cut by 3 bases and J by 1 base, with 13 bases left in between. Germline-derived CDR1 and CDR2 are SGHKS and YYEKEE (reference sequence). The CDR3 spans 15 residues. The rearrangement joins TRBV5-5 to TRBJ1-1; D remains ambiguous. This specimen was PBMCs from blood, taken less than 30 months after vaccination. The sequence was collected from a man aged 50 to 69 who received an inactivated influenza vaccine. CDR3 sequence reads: CASSSNSFPNTEAFF. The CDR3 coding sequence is TGTGCCAGCAGCTCAAACAGTTTCCCGAACACTGAAGCTTTCTTT.